This T cell receptor beta chain came from a study of glioma-infiltrating T cells. General observations from the study: Non-neoplastic patients had below-expected tissue-blood divergence, while all gliomas exceeded expectation. Only very few CDR3 sequences appeared in both tissue and blood.

This clonotype was recorded many times. Its antigen remains unidentified. With 6 bases clipped from V and 3 bases from J, the junction kept 8 bases outside the gene matches. CDR3 length equals 15 residues. The germline gives CDR1 LNHDA, CDR2 SQIVND (reference sequence). The iRepertoire nested amplicon-rescue multiplex PCR amplified TCR alpha and beta CDR3s from RNA. One-step reverse transcription and amplification started from about 100-400 ng of tissue mRNA or PBMC total RNA. In TCRdb, the multiplex PCR reads were re-called with MiXCR into one record per CDR3 protein. The profile covers about 93,000 distinct CDR3 sequences, with about 40% appearing a single time and more than 30% taken by the ten largest.

The source material was glioma tissue, nonneoplastic brain tissue, or PBMCs (not recorded which). The sequence derives from a human donor with low-grade glioma or glioblastoma, undergoing nonglioma brain surgery, or in good health (not recorded which). The chain employs TRBV19 and TRBJ2-3; 8 bases are shared with TRBD2. Here the CDR3 DNA reads TGTGCCAGTAGGCTCGGACTAGCTGGGACAGATACGCAGTATTTT. Protein product: CASRLGLAGTDTQYF.